Presented here are 2 T cell receptor beta chains from one specimen sequenced in a study of T-cell reconstitution after alpha-beta-depleted transplantation in children. Unique molecular identifiers featured in how the TCRbeta library was prepared. From the PCR reads, TCRdb called clonotypes with MiXCR, one entry per CDR3 protein. Of fewer than 700,000 distinct CDR3 sequences detected, 13% appear once; the ten largest clones hold 2.2%. The source material was PBMCs, mostly from graft donor cells, sampled 360 days after TCRalphabeta/CD19-depleted stem cell transplant. The origin of the receptors is a male patient aged 10 to 17 who had a stem cell transplant for acute myeloid leukemia, so the T cells may come from the graft donor.

The chain links TRBV29-1 to TRBJ2-2; D remains unclear. V was cut by 2 bases and J by 5 bases, with 12 bases left in between. The germline V gene encodes CDR1 SQVTM and CDR2 ANQGSEA. CDR3 length: 14 residues. Written as DNA, the CDR3 is TGCAGCGTTGAACCGGACCCCGGGACCGGGGAGCTGTTTTTT. Amino acid sequence: CSVEPDPGTGELFF.

The V and J genes are TRBV3-1 and TRBJ1-2, with unresolved D. Germline values: CDR1 LGHDT, CDR2 YNNKEL (reference sequence). There are 13 residues in the CDR3. The germline V and J ends were trimmed by 1 base and 4 bases, with 7 bases remaining between them. The CDR3: CASSQGYGYGYTF. The CDR3 DNA sequence: TGTGCCAGCAGCCAAGGGTACGGCTATGGCTACACCTTC.